This T cell receptor (beta chain) was captured in a study of T cells in Graves' hyperthyroidism and ophthalmopathy. Overall study: Blood was drawn when the patient was first diagnosed and still untreated. Overall study results and limits: With a median lead of 6.5 months before onset, the model predicted ophthalmopathy.

Amplification of TCR beta CDR3 regions used RNA as the template. RT-PCR in the first round (using the HTBI primer set) targeted the TCR CDR3. TCRdb called the multiplex PCR reads again in MiXCR, with one record for every CDR3 protein. This sample has roughly 740,000 distinct CDR3 sequences, with about a sixth found just once. Calling Graves' hyperthyroidism stable meant ophthalmopathy did not progress within 18 months. Hyperthyroidism, newly diagnosed and lasting under 2 months, affected patients aged 18 to 65. CDR3 length equals 15 residues. V trimming: 5 bases; J trimming: 7 bases; junction bases outside the gene matches: 6. Germline CDR1 reads SGHTA; CDR2 reads FQGTGA. In this sample, this clonotype turned up a few times. Its target is unknown.

The TCR sequence derives from a man aged 18 to 35 with Graves' hyperthyroidism. The sequenced sample was blood. V gene TRBV7-3 combines with J gene TRBJ2-1; 12 positions match TRBD2. The CDR3 DNA sequence: TGTGCCAGCAGCAAAGGACTAGCGGGACCGAATGAGCAGTTCTTC. Translated, it gives CASSKGLAGPNEQFF.